One T cell receptor (beta chain) is described in this entry. Its antigen is currently not known. A much larger clonotype is one base distant, so this may be a read error. This record comes from a study of blood T cell repertoires in COVID-19 (dated by TCRdb to about 2020). Context from the whole study: Samples covering the acute and convalescent phases of COVID-19 were provided by collaborators in the United States, Italy and Spain. Subjects who had been exposed to COVID-19, were actively infected with it, or had recovered from it provided the deeply sampled blood TCRbeta repertoires that made up the dataset. The sample metadata nearly always contained a de-identified subject ID, COVID-19 status, age in years and sex. Samples came from the ongoing ImmuneRACE study (first 160 participants) plus 1,254 subjects from 6 global collaborators. The material from the prospective study consisted of cDNA or gDNA derived from T cells, B-cell-depleted T cells, or PBMCs. HLA class I and class II types, where available, came from metadata supplied by the sample provider rather than from assay-based typing. The repertoires were released in a freely available public database meant as a resource for research on the immune response to SARS-CoV-2. Results and caveats for the whole study, not just this receptor: How much clinical and demographic metadata was included differed by source and by participant, and the metadata was provided uncurated.

In Seattle, one collaborating source enrolled patients while the infection was active and tracked those patients longitudinally over the course of disease. The collaborating institutions used their own protocols to collect whole blood in K2EDTA tubes. Collaborator samples were shipped for TCRbeta analysis as frozen whole blood, isolated PBMCs, or DNA extracted from either sample type. The CDR3, cysteine through phenylalanine, is 14 amino acids long. Of all the DNA, just the CDR3 is kept, 42 bases in frame from base 1. V is pared back by 1 base and J by 4 bases, with 8 bases lying between the germline termini. The germline V gene provides CDR1 LGHNA and CDR2 YNFKEQ. TCRbeta CDR3 regions were amplified from genomic DNA using the immunoSEQ Assay, a bias-controlled multiplex PCR. As for the original processing: The number of nucleated cells in each sample was estimated by amplification of reference gene primers within the assay. To quantify the absolute abundance of each unique TCRbeta CDR3 rearrangement, sequence reads were collapsed and filtered. For each sample, productive Simpson clonality was calculated as the square root of Simpson's diversity index across productive rearrangements. TCRdb's version of the immuneACCESS table is confined to in-frame rearrangements and falls short of the full clone set. An unresolved V gene accounts for under half of the shortfall where checked; the remainder is of unknown origin. V and J calls and clone size come straight from that table; D and trimming were deduced from the DNA. In all, the sample holds tens of thousands of clones, and approximately 83% of those were seen once. The top ten hold about a third of the sample.

This TCR derives from a woman older than 75 with COVID-19, enrolled during active disease. The chain was built from TRBV4-2 and TRBJ1-5; TRBD1 is possibly the D segment (5 matching bases). The sequenced sample was peripheral blood. The CDR3 here reads CASSQAEGNQPQHF. The DNA sequence reads TGTGCCAGCAGCCAAGCGGAGGGGAATCAGCCCCAGCATTTT.